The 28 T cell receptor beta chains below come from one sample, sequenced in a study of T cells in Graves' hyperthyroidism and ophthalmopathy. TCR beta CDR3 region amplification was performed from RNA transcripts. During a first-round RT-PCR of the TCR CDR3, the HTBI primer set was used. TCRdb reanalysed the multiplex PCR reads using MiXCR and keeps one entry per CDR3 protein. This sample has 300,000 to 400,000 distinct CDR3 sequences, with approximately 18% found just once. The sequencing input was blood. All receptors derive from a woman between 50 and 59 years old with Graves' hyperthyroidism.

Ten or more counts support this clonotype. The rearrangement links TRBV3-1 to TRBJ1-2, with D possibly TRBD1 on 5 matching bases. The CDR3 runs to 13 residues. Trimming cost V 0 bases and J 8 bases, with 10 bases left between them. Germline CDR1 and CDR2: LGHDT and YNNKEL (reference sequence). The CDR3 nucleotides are TGTGCCAGCAGCCAAGACGGGGCACGCGGCTACACCTTC. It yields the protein CASSQDGARGYTF.

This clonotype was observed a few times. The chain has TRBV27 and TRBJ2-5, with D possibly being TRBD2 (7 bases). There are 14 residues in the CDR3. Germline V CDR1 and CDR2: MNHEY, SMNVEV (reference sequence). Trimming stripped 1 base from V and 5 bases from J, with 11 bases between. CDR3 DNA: TGTGCCAGCAGTTTATACGGGGGGCCCGAGACCCAGTACTTC. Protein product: CASSLYGGPETQYF.

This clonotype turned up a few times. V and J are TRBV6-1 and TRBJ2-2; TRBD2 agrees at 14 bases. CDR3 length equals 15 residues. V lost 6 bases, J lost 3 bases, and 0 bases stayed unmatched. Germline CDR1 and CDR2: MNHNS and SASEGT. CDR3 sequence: CASRGLAGDTGELFF. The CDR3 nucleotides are TGTGCCAGCAGGGGACTAGCGGGGGACACCGGGGAGCTGTTTTTT.

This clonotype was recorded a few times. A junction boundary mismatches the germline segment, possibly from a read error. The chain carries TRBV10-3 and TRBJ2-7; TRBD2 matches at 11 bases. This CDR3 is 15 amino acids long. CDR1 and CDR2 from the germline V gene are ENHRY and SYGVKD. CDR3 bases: TGTGCCAGCAGTGGGAGACTAGCGGGAAGCGACGAGCAGTACTTC. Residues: CASSGRLAGSDEQYF.

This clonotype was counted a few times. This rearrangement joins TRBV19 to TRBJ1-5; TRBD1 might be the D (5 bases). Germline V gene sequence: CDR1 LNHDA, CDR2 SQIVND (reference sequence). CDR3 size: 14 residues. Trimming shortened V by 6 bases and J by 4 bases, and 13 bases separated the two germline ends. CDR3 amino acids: CASSFSQGNQPQHF. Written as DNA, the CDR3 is TGTGCCAGTAGCTTCTCCCAGGGAAATCAGCCCCAGCATTTT.

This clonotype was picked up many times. The CDR3 spells CASSLAEYLRVNTEAFF. CDR3 nucleotide sequence: TGTGCCAGCAGTTTGGCCGAGTATCTTAGGGTGAACACTGAAGCTTTCTTT. The rearrangement links TRBV6-2 or TRBV6-3 to TRBJ1-1; D is uncertain. V lost 4 bases to trimming and J lost 0 bases, with 18 bases between them. Germline V lookup: CDR1 MNHEY, CDR2 SVGEGT. The CDR3 has 17 residues.

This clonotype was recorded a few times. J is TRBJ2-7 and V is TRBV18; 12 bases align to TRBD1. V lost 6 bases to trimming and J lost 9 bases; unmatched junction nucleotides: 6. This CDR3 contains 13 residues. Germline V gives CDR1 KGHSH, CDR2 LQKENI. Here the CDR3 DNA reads TGTGCCAGCTCGGGGACAGGGGGCGAGAGGCAGTACGTC. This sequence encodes CASSGTGGERQYV.

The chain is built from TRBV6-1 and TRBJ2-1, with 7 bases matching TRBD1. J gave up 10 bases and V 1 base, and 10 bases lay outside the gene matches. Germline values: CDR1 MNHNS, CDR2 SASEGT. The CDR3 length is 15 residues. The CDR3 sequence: CASSEEQGVSYEQFF. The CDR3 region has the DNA TGTGCCAGCAGTGAAGAGCAGGGGGTAAGCTACGAGCAGTTCTTC.

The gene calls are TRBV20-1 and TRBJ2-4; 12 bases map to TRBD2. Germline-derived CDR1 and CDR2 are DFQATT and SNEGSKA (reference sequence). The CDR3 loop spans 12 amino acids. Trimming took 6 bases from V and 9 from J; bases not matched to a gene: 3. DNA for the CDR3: TGCAGTGCGGCTAGCGGGGGGGGCATTCAGTACTTC. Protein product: CSAASGGGIQYF.

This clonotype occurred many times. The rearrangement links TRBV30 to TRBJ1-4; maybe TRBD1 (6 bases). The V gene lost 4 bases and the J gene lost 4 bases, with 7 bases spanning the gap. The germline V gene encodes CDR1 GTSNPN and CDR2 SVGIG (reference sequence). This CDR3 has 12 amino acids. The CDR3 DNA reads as TGTGCCTGGAAGGGGGTTAATGAAAAACTGTTTTTT. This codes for CAWKGVNEKLFF.

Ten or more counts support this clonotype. CDR3 DNA: TGTGCCAGCAGCTTAGGCAAGGGACAGACTAATGAAAAACTGTTTTTT. Translation: CASSLGKGQTNEKLFF. The rearrangement uses TRBV7-9 and TRBJ1-4; 7 bases agree with TRBD1. CDR1 is SEHNR, CDR2 FQNEAQ, per germline (reference sequence). CDR3 length equals 16 residues. J lost 2 bases, V lost 1 base, and 4 bases had no gene match. Full variable domain (remainder filled in from reference TRBV7-9 and TRBJ1-4): DTGVSQNPRHKITKRGQNVTFRCDPISEHNRLYWYRQTLGQGPEFLTYFQNEAQLEKSRLLSDRFSAERPKGSFSTLEIQRTEQGDSAMYLCASSLGKGQTNEKLFFGSGTQLSVL.

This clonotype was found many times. The chain's CDR3 is CASSSLRGSGTDTQYF. In DNA, the CDR3 is TGTGCCAGCAGTTCCCTCCGCGGGAGTGGCACAGATACGCAGTATTTT. The chain uses TRBV28 and TRBJ2-3, with TRBD2 matching 7 bases. The germline V gene encodes CDR1 MDHEN and CDR2 SYDVKM. The CDR3 spans 16 residues. V was pared by 4 bases and J by 1 base, with 8 bases of the junction left unmatched.

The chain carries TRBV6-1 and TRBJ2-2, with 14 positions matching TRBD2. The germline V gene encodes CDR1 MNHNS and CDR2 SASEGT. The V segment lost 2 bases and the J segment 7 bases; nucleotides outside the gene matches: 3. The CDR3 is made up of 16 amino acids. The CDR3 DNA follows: TGTGCCAGCAGTGAATTAGGACTAGCGGGAGGCGGGGAGCTGTTTTTT. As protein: CASSELGLAGGGELFF.

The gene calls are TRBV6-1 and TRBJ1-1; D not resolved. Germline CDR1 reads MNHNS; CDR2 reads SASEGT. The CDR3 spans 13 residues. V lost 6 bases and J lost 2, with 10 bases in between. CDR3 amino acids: CASRRFRNTEAFF. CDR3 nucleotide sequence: TGTGCCAGCAGGAGGTTCCGCAACACTGAAGCTTTCTTT.

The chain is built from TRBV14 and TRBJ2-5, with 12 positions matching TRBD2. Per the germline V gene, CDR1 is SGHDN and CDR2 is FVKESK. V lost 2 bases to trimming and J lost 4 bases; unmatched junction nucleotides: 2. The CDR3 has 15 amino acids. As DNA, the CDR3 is TGTGCCAGCAGCCAACTAGCGGGAGGGACAGAGACCCAGTACTTC. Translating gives CASSQLAGGTETQYF.

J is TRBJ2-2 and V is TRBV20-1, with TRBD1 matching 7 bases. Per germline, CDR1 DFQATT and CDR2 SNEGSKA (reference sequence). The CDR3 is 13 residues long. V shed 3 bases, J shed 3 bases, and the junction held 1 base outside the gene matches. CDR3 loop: CSARQGDTGELFF. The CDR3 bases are TGCAGTGCTAGGCAGGGGGACACCGGGGAGCTGTTTTTT.

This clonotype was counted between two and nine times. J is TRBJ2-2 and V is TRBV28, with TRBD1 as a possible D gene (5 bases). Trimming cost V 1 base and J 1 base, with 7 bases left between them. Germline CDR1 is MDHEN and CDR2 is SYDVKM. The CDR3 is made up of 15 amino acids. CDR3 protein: CASSLFQGNTGELFF. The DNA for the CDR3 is TGTGCCAGCAGTTTATTCCAGGGGAACACCGGGGAGCTGTTTTTT.

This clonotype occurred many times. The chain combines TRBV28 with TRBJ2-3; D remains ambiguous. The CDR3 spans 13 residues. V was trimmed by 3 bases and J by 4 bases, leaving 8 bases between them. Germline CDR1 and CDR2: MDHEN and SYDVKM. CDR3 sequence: CASSFPRADTQYF. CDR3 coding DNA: TGTGCCAGCAGTTTCCCCCGGGCAGATACGCAGTATTTT.

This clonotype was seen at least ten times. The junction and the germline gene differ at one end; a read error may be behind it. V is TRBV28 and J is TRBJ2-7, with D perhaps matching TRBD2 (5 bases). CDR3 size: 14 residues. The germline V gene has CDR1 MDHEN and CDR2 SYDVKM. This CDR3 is CASRLRALEHEQYF. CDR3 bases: TGTGCCAGCCGTTTGCGGGCATTGGAACACGAGCAGTACTTC.

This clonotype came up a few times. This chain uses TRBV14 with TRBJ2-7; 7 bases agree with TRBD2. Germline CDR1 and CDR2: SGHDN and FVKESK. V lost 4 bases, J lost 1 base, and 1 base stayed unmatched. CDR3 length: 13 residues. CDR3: CASSLRGSYEQYV. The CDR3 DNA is TGTGCCAGCAGCCTGCGGGGGTCCTACGAGCAGTACGTC.

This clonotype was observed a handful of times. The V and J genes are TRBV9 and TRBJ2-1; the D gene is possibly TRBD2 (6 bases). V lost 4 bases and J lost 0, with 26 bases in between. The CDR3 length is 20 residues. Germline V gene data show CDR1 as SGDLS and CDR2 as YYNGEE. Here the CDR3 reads CASSSRVAEVHRSSYNEQFF. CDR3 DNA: TGTGCCAGCAGCTCCCGGGTAGCGGAGGTACATAGGAGCTCCTACAATGAGCAGTTCTTC.

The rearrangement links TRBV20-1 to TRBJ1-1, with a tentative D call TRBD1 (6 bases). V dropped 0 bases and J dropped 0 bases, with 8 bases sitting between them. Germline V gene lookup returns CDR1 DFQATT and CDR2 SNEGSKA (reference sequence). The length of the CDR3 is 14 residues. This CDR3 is CSAREDSLNTEAFF. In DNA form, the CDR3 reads TGCAGTGCTAGAGAGGACAGCTTGAACACTGAAGCTTTCTTT.

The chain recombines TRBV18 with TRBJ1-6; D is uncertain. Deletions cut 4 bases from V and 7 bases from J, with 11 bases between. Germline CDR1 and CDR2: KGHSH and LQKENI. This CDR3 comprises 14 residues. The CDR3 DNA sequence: TGTGCCAGCTCACTCGAGGTGACGAATTCACCCCTCCACTTT. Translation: CASSLEVTNSPLHF.

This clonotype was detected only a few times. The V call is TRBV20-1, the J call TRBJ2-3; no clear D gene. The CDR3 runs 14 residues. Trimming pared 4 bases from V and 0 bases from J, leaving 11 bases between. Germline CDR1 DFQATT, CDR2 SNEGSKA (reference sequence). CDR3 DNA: TGCAGTGCTAAGGCGGACGCTAGCACAGATACGCAGTATTTT. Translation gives CSAKADASTDTQYF.

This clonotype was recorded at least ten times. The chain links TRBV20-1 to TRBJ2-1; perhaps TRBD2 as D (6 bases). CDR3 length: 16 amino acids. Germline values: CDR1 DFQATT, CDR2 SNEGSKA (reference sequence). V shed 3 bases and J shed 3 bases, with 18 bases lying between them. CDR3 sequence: CSASVLAGGFYNEQFF. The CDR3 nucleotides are TGCAGTGCTAGCGTGTTGGCCGGGGGTTTCTACAATGAGCAGTTCTTC.

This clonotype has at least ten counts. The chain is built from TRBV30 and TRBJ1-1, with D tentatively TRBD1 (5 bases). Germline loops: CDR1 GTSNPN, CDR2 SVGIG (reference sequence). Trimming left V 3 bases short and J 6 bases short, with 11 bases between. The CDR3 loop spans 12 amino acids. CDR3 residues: CAWRQGSAEAFF. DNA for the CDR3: TGTGCCTGGAGGCAGGGCTCGGCTGAAGCTTTCTTT.

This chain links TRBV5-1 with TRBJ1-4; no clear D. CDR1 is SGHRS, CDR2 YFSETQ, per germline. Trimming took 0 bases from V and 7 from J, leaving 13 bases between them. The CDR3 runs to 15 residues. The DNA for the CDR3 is TGCGCCAGCAGCTTGGCCGGGATCCCGGGTGAAAAACTGTTTTTT. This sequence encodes CASSLAGIPGEKLFF.

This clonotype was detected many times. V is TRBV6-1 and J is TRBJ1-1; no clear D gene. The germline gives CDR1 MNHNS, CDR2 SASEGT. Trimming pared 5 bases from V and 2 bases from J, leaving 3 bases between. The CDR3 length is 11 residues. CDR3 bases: TGTGCCAGCAGTACCAACACTGAAGCTTTCTTT. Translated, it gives CASSTNTEAFF.